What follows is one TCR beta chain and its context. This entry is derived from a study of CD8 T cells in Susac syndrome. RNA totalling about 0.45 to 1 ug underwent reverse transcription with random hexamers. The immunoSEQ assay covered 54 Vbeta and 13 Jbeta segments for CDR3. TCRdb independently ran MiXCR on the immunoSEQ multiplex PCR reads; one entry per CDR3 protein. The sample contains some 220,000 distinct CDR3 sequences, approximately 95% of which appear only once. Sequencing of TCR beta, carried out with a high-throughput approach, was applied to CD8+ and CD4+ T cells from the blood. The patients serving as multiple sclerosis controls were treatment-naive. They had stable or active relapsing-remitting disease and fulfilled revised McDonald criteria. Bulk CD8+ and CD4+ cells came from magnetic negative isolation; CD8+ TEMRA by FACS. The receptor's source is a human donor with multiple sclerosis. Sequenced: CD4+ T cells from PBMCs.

CDR3 DNA sequence: TGCGCCAGCAGCCTGGGACTAACAGATACGCAGTATTTT. Protein product: CASSLGLTDTQYF. The chain combines TRBV4-1 with TRBJ2-3; TRBD2 aligns across 7 bases. Germline lookup yields CDR1 MGHRA and CDR2 YSYEKL. V was clipped by 4 bases and J by 3 bases; unmatched bases: 1. The CDR3 covers 13 residues.